This entry is about one T cell receptor beta chain. As yet, its antigen is unknown. The data originate from a study of cytotoxic CD8 clonotypes in ibrutinib-treated CLL. General observations from the study: Clonality was higher at ibrutinib response and returned toward baseline at progression.

Clones were sequenced by immunoSEQ multiplex PCR, and TCRdb holds only the in-frame ones, with some missing. The table includes roughly 250,000 clones, less than 75% detected once. Deletions cut 4 bases from V and 2 bases from J, with 27 bases between. The CDR3 is made up of 19 amino acids. The germline CDR1 and CDR2 sequences are MDHEN and SYDVKM. The receptor was isolated from a human donor with chronic lymphocytic leukemia. The V gene is TRBV28, the J gene TRBJ2-7; tentative D call: TRBD2 (6 bases). Sequenced here: PBMCs, sampled after 24 months of ibrutinib treatment. CDR3 residues: CASSSRAKTYGRTTYEQYF. CDR3 coding DNA: TGTGCCAGCAGTTCTAGGGCCAAGACGTACGGGAGAACAACCTACGAGCAGTACTTC.